These 22 T cell receptor beta chains originate from one sample sequenced in a study of T cells in Graves' hyperthyroidism and ophthalmopathy (dated by TCRdb to about 2019). Library creation used multiplex PCR. The sample was run on an Illumina HiSeq 2000. The TCR beta CDR3 regions were amplified from RNA transcripts. The first round of RT-PCR for the TCR CDR3 was performed with the HTBI primer set and the Qiagen OneStep RT-PCR kit. The public sequencing data were trimmed at Q25 with fastp and processed into clonotypes with MiXCR by TCRdb, which kept only in-frame beta chains. Rows are unified per CDR3 protein, each entry keeping the most common DNA and genes. The sample table records approximately 150,000 distinct CDR3 sequences; around 8.9% of these occur just once. Around 21% of the sample comes from the top ten. The specimen sequenced was blood. All receptors come from a woman between 18 and 30 years old with Graves' hyperthyroidism that later progressed to Graves' ophthalmopathy.

This clonotype was picked up many times. The chain is built from TRBV12-3 or TRBV12-4 and TRBJ1-4, with TRBD1 as a possible D gene (5 bases). Trimming pared 5 bases from V and 2 bases from J, leaving 15 bases between. CDR3 length: 16 amino acids. CDR3 coding DNA: TGTGCCAGCAGTACCCAGGGACGTAATACTAATGAAAAACTGTTTTTT. Its protein product is CASSTQGRNTNEKLFF.

This clonotype has a count of ten or more. The chain carries TRBV10-3 and TRBJ2-1; TRBD2 matches at 13 bases. Germline assignment: CDR1 ENHRY and CDR2 SYGVKD. This CDR3 spans 16 amino acids. The V gene end was trimmed by 7 bases and the J gene end by 3 bases; junction bases not matched to a gene: 6. CDR3 region: CAINKRTSGSYNEQFF. DNA of the CDR3: TGTGCCATCAACAAAAGGACTAGCGGGAGCTACAATGAGCAGTTCTTC.

This clonotype was detected many times. The chain links TRBV7-9 to TRBJ2-1; possibly TRBD1 for D (5 bases). This CDR3 region has 14 residues. With 1 base removed from V and 2 bases from J, the gap between germline ends came to 6 bases. The V gene's germline CDR1 is SEHNR and CDR2 FQNEAQ (reference sequence). The CDR3 DNA follows: TGTGCCAGCAGCTTAGGACAGACCTACAATGAGCAGTTCTTC. This sequence encodes CASSLGQTYNEQFF.

V is TRBV19 and J is TRBJ2-7; the D gene is possibly TRBD2 (5 bases). Trimming took 3 bases from V and 6 from J, leaving 15 bases between them. Germline loops: CDR1 LNHDA, CDR2 SQIVND (reference sequence). The CDR3 runs to 14 residues. The CDR3 sequence is CASSIGAWAGEQYF. CDR3 sequence (DNA): TGTGCCAGTAGTATCGGCGCGTGGGCGGGCGAGCAGTACTTC.

Many counts were recorded for this clonotype. CDR3 protein: CASSYRQEYAEAFF. CDR3 nucleotides: TGTGCCAGCAGTTACAGACAAGAATATGCTGAAGCTTTCTTT. The V gene is TRBV6-6, the J gene TRBJ1-1; D not resolved. CDR1 and CDR2 from the germline V gene are MNHNY and SVGAGI (reference sequence). This CDR3 has 14 residues. Trimming cost V 2 bases and J 6 bases, with 13 bases left between them.

At least ten counts were recorded for this clonotype. V usage is TRBV5-6 and J usage is TRBJ2-7; TRBD1 matches 12 bases. Per germline, CDR1 SGHDT and CDR2 YYEEEE. This CDR3 contains 15 residues. The junction had 4 bases not matched to a gene; V was cut back by 2 bases and J by 4 bases. CDR3 sequence: CASSFLGQGAYEQYF. The CDR3 nucleotides read TGTGCCAGCAGCTTCCTGGGACAGGGGGCGTACGAGCAGTACTTC.

With regard to this clonotype: This clone may be a read error of a much larger clone one base away. In this CDR3 the conserved last residue, phenylalanine or tryptophan, is missing, so a read error is likely. The chain recombines TRBV19 with TRBJ2-5; possibly TRBD2 for D (5 bases). Trimming removed 5 bases at V and 3 bases at J, with 16 bases between. CDR1 and CDR2 (germline): LNHDA, SQIVND (reference sequence). This CDR3 comprises 15 residues. CDR3 bases: TGTGCCAGTAGTGCTCGAGGAGGTCTGAAAGAGACCCAGTACCTC. Translated, it gives CASSARGGLKETQYL.

Details on this clonotype: Since no conserved phenylalanine or tryptophan closes the CDR3, a read error is the likely cause. The gene calls are TRBV30 and TRBJ1-3; TRBD1 is a possible D gene (5 bases). Looked up from germline, CDR1 is GTSNPN and CDR2 is SVGIG (reference sequence). V lost 6 bases, J lost 0 bases, and 15 bases lay in between. There are 15 residues in the CDR3. Here the CDR3 reads CACTIRGSSGNTIYL. In DNA, the CDR3 is TGTGCCTGTACCATAAGGGGTAGCTCTGGAAACACCATATATCTT.

Comment on this clonotype: The junction differs from germline at one of its ends, possibly a read error. This chain connects TRBV7-7 to TRBJ1-4; 7 nucleotides agree with TRBD1. CDR1 SSHAT and CDR2 FNYEAQ come from the germline V gene (reference sequence). The CDR3 is 18 residues long. The CDR3 DNA follows: TGTGCTAGCAGCCTCCGCAAACTAGACAGGGTCCGGGGGGAAAAACTGTTTTTT. It specifies CASSLRKLDRVRGEKLFF.

This clonotype was detected a few times. V and J are TRBV20-1 and TRBJ1-2; D not certain. V was clipped by 5 bases and J by 5 bases, with 9 bases between them. There are 11 residues in the CDR3. Per germline, CDR1 DFQATT and CDR2 SNEGSKA (reference sequence). CDR3 sequence reads: CSAGGEYGYTF. The CDR3 bases are TGCAGTGCTGGAGGTGAATATGGCTACACCTTC.

This clonotype came up a few times. In nucleotides, the CDR3 is TGTGCCAGCAGACGACGGAGGAAGCAGTATTTT. Amino acids: CASRRRRKQYF. This chain connects TRBV6-2 or TRBV6-3 to TRBJ2-3, with a possible D match to TRBD2 (5 bases). Per germline, CDR1 MNHEY and CDR2 SVGEGT. The CDR3 extends over 11 amino acids. The V gene lost 6 bases and the J gene lost 11 bases, with 12 bases spanning the gap.

The rearrangement uses TRBV6-4 and TRBJ2-1; 13 bases map to TRBD2. Germline V gives CDR1 MRHNA, CDR2 SNTAGT. The CDR3 length is 14 residues. J lost 7 bases, V lost 6 bases, and 3 bases had no gene match. CDR3 sequence: CASSRLAGGNEQFF. The CDR3 DNA is TGTGCCAGCAGCCGACTAGCGGGGGGAAATGAGCAGTTCTTC.

This clonotype was picked up many times. The V call is TRBV7-9, the J call TRBJ2-3, with D possibly called TRBD1 or TRBD2 (5 bases each). CDR1 and CDR2 (germline): SEHNR, FQNEAQ (reference sequence). Trimming removed 7 bases from V and 1 base from J, with 21 bases in between. The CDR3 runs to 17 residues. The CDR3: CASTASGAHEGTDTQYF. The CDR3 coding sequence is TGTGCCAGCACGGCCTCCGGGGCCCATGAGGGCACAGATACGCAGTATTTT.

In this sample, this clonotype turned up a few times. The chain uses TRBV19 and TRBJ1-4, with D uncertain. Germline values: CDR1 LNHDA, CDR2 SQIVND (reference sequence). The ends were cut back, 5 bases at V and 7 bases at J, with 11 bases in the middle. The CDR3 sequence is 13 residues long. The chain's CDR3 is CASSFLGAEKLFF. CDR3 nucleotides: TGTGCCAGTAGTTTCCTGGGAGCTGAAAAACTGTTTTTT.

This clonotype appeared many times. The chain recombines TRBV20-1 with TRBJ1-6; TRBD1 agrees at 7 bases. This CDR3 is 15 amino acids long. The J segment lost 7 bases and the V segment lost 3 bases, leaving 9 bases of the junction unmatched. CDR1 and CDR2 from the germline V gene are DFQATT and SNEGSKA (reference sequence). The CDR3 DNA reads as TGCAGTGCTAGGGTCACAGGGGACGACAATTCACCCCTCCACTTT. Its protein product is CSARVTGDDNSPLHF.

At least ten counts were recorded for this clonotype. V is TRBV20-1 and J is TRBJ2-3; perhaps TRBD1 as D (5 bases). Deletions cut 4 bases from V and 0 bases from J, with 11 bases between. There are 14 residues in the CDR3. Germline CDR1 DFQATT, CDR2 SNEGSKA (reference sequence). As DNA, the CDR3 is TGCAGTGCTACGAAGGACACTAGCACAGATACGCAGTATTTT. Protein product: CSATKDTSTDTQYF.

This chain joins TRBV9 and TRBJ1-5; no clear D. The CDR3 length is 15 residues. Germline CDR1 and CDR2: SGDLS and YYNGEE. V lost 0 bases to trimming and J lost 5 bases, with 12 bases between them. CDR3 nucleotides: TGTGCCAGCAGCGTAGAACCTCAGTCGGATCAGCCCCAGCATTTT. Protein sequence: CASSVEPQSDQPQHF.

This clonotype has at least ten counts. The J gene is TRBJ1-1, the V gene TRBV10-3, with D perhaps matching TRBD1 (5 bases). Germline values: CDR1 ENHRY, CDR2 SYGVKD. There are 12 residues in the CDR3. V shed 4 bases and J shed 5 bases, with 8 bases lying between them. For the CDR3, the DNA is TGTGCCATCAGTGTCGGGGGAACTGAAGCTTTCTTT. Its protein is CAISVGGTEAFF.

This clonotype was detected many times. This chain connects TRBV28 to TRBJ2-5; D gene uncertain. Per the germline V gene, CDR1 is MDHEN and CDR2 is SYDVKM. The CDR3 is made up of 13 amino acids. V was trimmed by 3 bases and J by 0 bases, leaving 5 bases between them. For the CDR3, the DNA is TGTGCCAGCAGTTTCCCAAACCAAGAGACCCAGTACTTC. This encodes CASSFPNQETQYF.

This clonotype was recorded at least ten times. The gene calls are TRBV27 and TRBJ1-2; D is perhaps TRBD1 (6 bases). CDR1 is MNHEY and CDR2 is SMNVEV in the germline V gene (reference sequence). Trimming pared 7 bases from V and 2 bases from J, leaving 23 bases between. The CDR3 extends over 17 amino acids. CDR3 residues: CASKGGYIQGFNYGYTF. The DNA of the CDR3 is TGTGCCAGCAAGGGGGGGTACATACAAGGTTTCAACTATGGCTACACCTTC.

This clonotype was picked up many times. The chain recombines TRBV28 with TRBJ2-1, with D perhaps matching TRBD1 (5 bases). Germline loops: CDR1 MDHEN, CDR2 SYDVKM. CDR3 length: 14 residues. Trimming shortened V by 6 bases and J by 5 bases, and 14 bases separated the two germline ends. CDR3 DNA: TGTGCCAGCAGCGGACACCTGGGGAACAATGAGCAGTTCTTC. It yields the protein CASSGHLGNNEQFF.

This clonotype has a count of ten or more. The chain links TRBV20-1 to TRBJ2-3; D tentatively reads TRBD1 or TRBD2 (6 bases each). Trimming pared 3 bases from V and 8 bases from J, leaving 15 bases between. The CDR3 loop spans 13 amino acids. The germline CDR1 and CDR2 sequences are DFQATT and SNEGSKA (reference sequence). This CDR3 reads CSARDYRVGTQYF. The CDR3 DNA follows: TGCAGTGCTAGGGACTACAGGGTTGGTACGCAGTATTTT.